This T cell receptor beta chain comes out of a study of monozygotic twins with inflammatory bowel disease. The CDR3 length is 12 residues. CDR1 is SEHNR, CDR2 FQNEAQ, per germline (reference sequence). With the 5' RACE reads reprocessed, TCRdb shows one record per CDR3 protein and no DNA. Here the sample table reports 150,000 to 200,000 distinct CDR3 sequences. This receptor was identified in a human donor with ulcerative colitis or Crohn's disease, or a healthy co-twin of an affected twin (not recorded which). The material sequenced was blood. V gene TRBV7-9 combines with J gene TRBJ2-7. The CDR3 is CASRLYTYEQYF.